The 25 T cell receptor beta chains below were found in one sample sequenced in a study of blood T cell repertoires in COVID-19. Assay used: immunoSEQ multiplex PCR; TCRdb lists only in-frame clones, some missing. Among 250,000 to 300,000 clones listed, about nine tenths were seen once. Material for sequencing was PBMCs or T cells enriched from blood (not recorded which). These receptors were collected from a man between 18 and 29 years old who had recovered from COVID-19.

The CDR3: CASSLGLYNEQFF. In DNA, the CDR3 is TGTGCCAGCAGCCTCGGACTTTACAATGAGCAGTTCTTC. The gene calls are TRBV3-1 (or the pseudogene TRBV3-2) and TRBJ2-1; D possibly corresponds to TRBD2 (5 bases). CDR1 is LGHDT, CDR2 YNNKEL, per germline (reference sequence). CDR3 size: 13 residues. V was cut by 4 bases and J by 4 bases, with 8 bases left in between.

The count of this clone is one. At one of its ends the junction is not consistent with the germline gene, which may arise from a read error. The gene calls are TRBV12-3 or TRBV12-4 and TRBJ1-2; TRBD1 matches 8 bases. This CDR3 has 13 residues. For the CDR3, the DNA is TGTGCCAGCAGTTTATCGGACAGGGACCGTATTGCCTTC. Its protein product is CASSLSDRDRIAF.

This rearrangement joins TRBV11-3 to TRBJ1-1, with TRBD1 matching over 8 bases. V lost 5 bases and J lost 4; bases outside the gene matches: 3. Germline assignment: CDR1 SGHNT and CDR2 YENEEA. The CDR3 covers 13 residues. CDR3 residues: CASSPDRATEAFF. Written as DNA, the CDR3 is TGTGCCAGCAGCCCGGACAGGGCCACTGAAGCTTTCTTT.

This sequence joins TRBV11-1 and TRBJ2-2, with D perhaps matching TRBD1 (5 bases). Trimming cost V 5 bases and J 1 base, with 14 bases left between them. This CDR3 has 16 residues. Germline loops: CDR1 SGHAT, CDR2 FQDESV (reference sequence). CDR3 protein: CASSLGRQLNTGELFF. The CDR3 DNA sequence: TGTGCCAGCAGCCTCGGAAGACAGCTGAACACCGGGGAGCTGTTTTTT.

This chain joins TRBV7-2 and TRBJ2-7, with D hard to call. In germline, CDR1 is SGHTA, CDR2 FQGNSA. The V end lost 0 bases, the J end lost 2 bases, and 5 bases lay between the germline ends. CDR3 length: 13 amino acids. The CDR3 nucleotides are TGTGCCAGCAGCTTAGCGCTAGCCTACGAGCAGTACTTC. Residues: CASSLALAYEQYF.

This clone was counted a single time. The rearrangement links TRBV11-3 to TRBJ1-6; D gene ambiguous. The CDR3 sequence is 15 residues long. CDR1 is SGHNT and CDR2 is YENEEA in the germline V gene. The V end was cut by 0 bases, the J end by 10 bases, with 13 bases between. CDR3 bases: TGTGCCAGCAGCTTAGAATGGCAGGTTGGCTCACCCCTCCACTTT. It specifies CASSLEWQVGSPLHF.

This rearrangement joins TRBV28 to TRBJ2-7; tentatively, D is TRBD2 (7 bases). The CDR3 loop spans 14 amino acids. V was pared by 7 bases and J by 3 bases, with 16 bases between. Germline CDR1 is MDHEN and CDR2 is SYDVKM. In nucleotides, the CDR3 is TGTGCCAGCACCCCGGGGGGCAAGTACTACGAGCAGTACTTC. This sequence encodes CASTPGGKYYEQYF.

The chain carries TRBV7-2 and TRBJ2-2; 7 bases align to TRBD1. Unmatched junction bases numbered 9, after V lost 7 bases and J lost 4 bases. The CDR3 extends over 15 amino acids. CDR1 and CDR2 from the germline V gene are SGHTA and FQGNSA. CDR3 sequence: CASTPTGVATGELFF. CDR3 DNA sequence: TGTGCCAGCACCCCCACAGGGGTAGCCACCGGGGAGCTGTTTTTT.

A remark on this clone: Other DNA variants within this sample encode the same CDR3. The V gene is TRBV7-9, the J gene TRBJ2-5; D remains unclear. Germline V gene lookup returns CDR1 SEHNR and CDR2 FQNEAQ (reference sequence). Trimming shortened V by 5 bases and J by 1 base, and 2 bases separated the two germline ends. The CDR3 loop spans 11 amino acids. The CDR3 region has the DNA TGTGCCAGCAGCCTCCAAGAGACCCAGTACTTC. Translated: CASSLQETQYF.

The rearrangement links TRBV3-1 (or the pseudogene TRBV3-2) to TRBJ2-7; 8 bases map to TRBD1. Trimming removed 4 bases from V and 1 base from J; junction bases left unmatched: 3. CDR3 size: 14 residues. Per germline, CDR1 LGHDT and CDR2 YNNKEL (reference sequence). The CDR3 DNA follows: TGTGCCAGCAGCCGTACAGGGGGGTCCTACGAGCAGTACTTC. Its protein product is CASSRTGGSYEQYF.

J is TRBJ1-2 and V is TRBV6-5; a possible D gene is TRBD1 (5 bases). Between the trimmed V and J ends, which lost 6 bases and 4 bases, there was a span of 6 bases. In germline, CDR1 is MNHEY, CDR2 SVGAGI. The CDR3 covers 11 residues. This CDR3 is CASRDIYGYTF. For the CDR3, the DNA is TGTGCCAGCAGGGACATCTATGGCTACACCTTC.

This clone was observed a handful of times. The chain uses TRBV5-3 and TRBJ1-3; TRBD1 is a possible D gene (6 bases). TRBV5-3 is sorted into the ORF group, with uncertain function. The length of the CDR3 is 16 residues. The V gene lost 3 bases and the J gene lost 1 base, with 14 bases spanning the gap. The DNA of the CDR3 is TGTGCCAGAAGCTCAGGGGCGTTTCATTCTGGAAACACCATATATTTT. This codes for CARSSGAFHSGNTIYF.

The chain carries TRBV5-6 and TRBJ1-6, with 7 bases matching TRBD1. CDR1 is SGHDT, CDR2 YYEEEE, per germline. With V trimmed by 1 base and J by 11 bases, 6 bases remained unmatched. The CDR3 is made up of 14 amino acids. In nucleotides, the CDR3 is TGTGCCAGCAGCTTGTTAGGGGGCAGGGCACCCCTCCACTTT. This sequence encodes CASSLLGGRAPLHF. Based on the CDR3 plus reference TRBV5-6 and TRBJ1-6, the full variable domain is DAGVTQSPTHLIKTRGQQVTLRCSPKSGHDTVSWYQQALGQGPQFIFQYYEEEERQRGNFPDRFSGHQFPNYSSELNVNALLLGDSALYLCASSLLGGRAPLHFGNGTRLTVT.

The chain uses TRBV3-1 (or the pseudogene TRBV3-2) and TRBJ2-5; TRBD2 agrees at 13 bases. The germline V gene has CDR1 LGHDT and CDR2 YNNKEL (reference sequence). Trimming cost V 2 bases and J 4 bases; bases outside gene matches: 4. The length of the CDR3 is 16 residues. CDR3: CASSQIWTSGRETQYF. The DNA of the CDR3 is TGTGCCAGCAGCCAAATCTGGACTAGCGGGAGAGAGACCCAGTACTTC.

V gene TRBV27 combines with J gene TRBJ1-1; D ambiguous. Germline-derived CDR1 and CDR2 are MNHEY and SMNVEV (reference sequence). The CDR3 covers 12 residues. V lost 8 bases and J 2 bases, leaving 9 bases between the germline ends. CDR3 nucleotide sequence: TGTGCCAGCTCAATGAGCAACACTGAAGCTTTCTTT. Translated, it gives CASSMSNTEAFF.

This clone has just a few counts. J is TRBJ1-2 and V is TRBV14, with 7 bases lining up with TRBD1. Trimming took 4 bases from V and 8 from J; bases not matched to a gene: 7. Germline V gene sequence: CDR1 SGHDN, CDR2 FVKESK. CDR3 length: 13 residues. CDR3 nucleotides: TGTGCCAGCAGCCTGGGACTGACAGGGGGCTACACCTTC. Residues: CASSLGLTGGYTF.

The V and J genes are TRBV5-1 and TRBJ2-3, with 8 bases lining up with TRBD1. This CDR3 is 15 amino acids long. The J segment lost 5 bases and the V segment lost 2 bases, leaving 7 bases of the junction unmatched. CDR1 and CDR2 (germline): SGHRS, YFSETQ. CDR3 loop: CASSLGTGGQDTQYF. The CDR3 DNA reads as TGCGCCAGCAGCTTAGGGACAGGCGGACAAGATACGCAGTATTTT.

The chain employs TRBV3-1 (or the pseudogene TRBV3-2) and TRBJ2-7; 9 bases are shared with TRBD2. The CDR3 spans 14 residues. Germline trimming cut 1 base from V and 6 bases from J; bases unmatched to any gene: 4. Germline V CDR1 and CDR2: LGHDT, YNNKEL (reference sequence). This chain's CDR3 is CASSQVAGVSEQYF. For the CDR3, the DNA is TGTGCCAGCAGCCAAGTAGCGGGAGTATCCGAGCAGTACTTC.

The gene calls are TRBV19 and TRBJ2-2; D not certain. V was cut by 3 bases and J by 2 bases, with 10 bases left in between. This CDR3 contains 15 residues. Germline CDR1 and CDR2: LNHDA and SQIVND (reference sequence). The CDR3 DNA reads TGTGCCAGTAGTATCTTACTACTCAACACCGGGGAGCTGTTTTTT. This translates into CASSILLLNTGELFF.

This chain uses TRBV4-1 with TRBJ2-4; 7 positions agree with TRBD2. V shed 3 bases and J 0 bases; nucleotides not matched to a gene: 8. The length of the CDR3 is 17 residues. Per the germline V gene, CDR1 is MGHRA and CDR2 is YSYEKL. The CDR3 coding sequence is TGCGCCAGCAGCCAGGCACTAGCGATCCTAGCCAAAAACATTCAGTACTTC. Translation gives CASSQALAILAKNIQYF.

This clone was recorded at least ten times. The chain links TRBV6-4 to TRBJ2-2; 9 nucleotides align to TRBD2. With 3 bases clipped from V and 5 bases from J, the junction kept 7 bases outside the gene matches. CDR1 MRHNA and CDR2 SNTAGT come from the germline V gene. The CDR3 sequence is 16 residues long. CDR3 DNA: TGTGCCAGCAGTGAGCTAGCGGGGAGTGGGACCGGGGAGCTGTTTTTT. Translating gives CASSELAGSGTGELFF.

The genes are TRBV10-3 and TRBJ2-3; the D is unclear. CDR1 and CDR2 (germline): ENHRY, SYGVKD. V lost 9 bases and J lost 4, with 17 bases in between. The CDR3 is 14 residues long. The CDR3 reads CAMKNVGDSDTQYF. CDR3 nucleotide sequence: TGTGCCATGAAAAACGTCGGTGACTCAGATACGCAGTATTTT.

The chain is built from TRBV2 and TRBJ1-1, with D perhaps matching TRBD1 (5 bases). V was trimmed by 9 bases and J by 3 bases, leaving 11 bases between them. The CDR3 has 12 amino acids. CDR1 and CDR2 from the germline V gene are SNHLY and FYNNEI. CDR3 residues: CARGLRDTEAFF. Written as DNA, the CDR3 is TGTGCCAGGGGACTTAGGGACACTGAAGCTTTCTTT.

This clone came up a few times. The V and J genes are TRBV5-6 and TRBJ2-7, with D possibly TRBD1 on 6 matching bases. This CDR3 is 13 amino acids long. Germline CDR1 and CDR2: SGHDT and YYEEEE. The germline V and J ends were trimmed by 3 bases and 4 bases, with 11 bases remaining between them. CDR3 in DNA: TGTGCCAGCAGCTCGGGGACACATTACGAGCAGTACTTC. Translating it yields CASSSGTHYEQYF. Looking up the rest from reference TRBV5-6 and TRBJ2-7 gives the full variable domain: DAGVTQSPTHLIKTRGQQVTLRCSPKSGHDTVSWYQQALGQGPQFIFQYYEEEERQRGNFPDRFSGHQFPNYSSELNVNALLLGDSALYLCASSSGTHYEQYFGPGTRLTVT.

The rearrangement links TRBV6-5 to TRBJ2-2; unclear D gene. CDR1 and CDR2 from the germline V gene are MNHEY and SVGAGI. The CDR3 has 12 amino acids. V was pared by 11 bases and J by 2 bases, with 9 bases between. CDR3 nucleotide sequence: TGTGCCGGGCACTCTAACACCGGGGAGCTGTTTTTT. Translation gives CAGHSNTGELFF.